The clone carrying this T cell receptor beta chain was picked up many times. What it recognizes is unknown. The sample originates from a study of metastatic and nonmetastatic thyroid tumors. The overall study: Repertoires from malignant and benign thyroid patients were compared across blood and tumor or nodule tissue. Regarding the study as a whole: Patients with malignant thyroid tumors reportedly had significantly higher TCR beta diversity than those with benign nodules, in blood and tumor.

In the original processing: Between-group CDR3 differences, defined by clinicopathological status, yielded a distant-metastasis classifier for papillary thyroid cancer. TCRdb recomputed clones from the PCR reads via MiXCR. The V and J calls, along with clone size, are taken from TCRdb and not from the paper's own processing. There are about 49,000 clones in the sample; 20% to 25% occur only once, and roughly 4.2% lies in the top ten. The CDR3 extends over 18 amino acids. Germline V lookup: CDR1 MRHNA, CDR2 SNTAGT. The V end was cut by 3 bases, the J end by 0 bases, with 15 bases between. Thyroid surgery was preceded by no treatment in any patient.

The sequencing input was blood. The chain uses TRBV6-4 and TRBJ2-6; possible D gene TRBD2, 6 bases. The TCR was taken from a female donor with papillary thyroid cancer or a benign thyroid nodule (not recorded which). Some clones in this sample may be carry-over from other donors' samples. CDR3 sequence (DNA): TGTGCCAGCAGTGAAGGGGATCCCGGGAGCTCTGGGGCCAACGTCCTGACTTTC. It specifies CASSEGDPGSSGANVLTF.